This T cell receptor (beta chain) was documented in a study of blood T cell repertoires in COVID-19. Overall study context: Donors in the United States, Italy and Spain gave samples during acute or convalescent COVID-19. PBMCs, B-cell-depleted T cells, or T cells provided the cDNA or gDNA that made up the material.

Original analysis: The authors estimated nucleated cell counts from reference gene primer amplification. Assay used: immunoSEQ multiplex PCR; TCRdb lists only in-frame clones, some missing. For V, J and clone size, that table is used; D and trimming come from the DNA. The sample lists 95,000 to 150,000 clones, under 90% occurring once. V trimming: 5 bases; J trimming: 3 bases; junction bases outside the gene matches: 7. CDR3 length: 14 residues. CDR1 and CDR2 from the germline V gene are ENHRY and SYGVKD. The TCR originated in a woman in her 70s with acute or convalescent COVID-19. The chain combines TRBV10-3 with TRBJ2-7; 7 nucleotides line up with TRBD1. Sequencing was carried out using peripheral blood. CDR3 residues: CAISSGTVSYEQYF. The CDR3 bases are TGTGCCATCAGTTCCGGGACAGTAAGCTACGAGCAGTACTTC.